These 20 T cell receptor beta chains were sequenced from one sample in a study of HIV-infected children after antiretroviral therapy interruption. As for treatment: PENTA 11 planned treatment interruption arm or continuous ART arm. The TCR library was built from RNA with a 3' RACE protocol and unique molecular identifiers. TCRdb re-called the 3' RACE reads with MiXCR, one entry per CDR3 protein. The data hold tens of thousands of distinct CDR3 sequences, with around 4.5% observed a single time. Sequencing used CD45RA+ CD4+ T cells from PBMCs, pooled from several time points, obtained from a donor given antiretroviral therapy, either interrupted or continuous. Subset: naive CD4+ CD45RA+ CD45RO- T cells. All receptors derive from a pool of human donors with HIV.

This clonotype has ten or more counts. The chain joins TRBV6-9 to TRBJ1-2; D is undetermined. The CDR3 has 10 residues. V lost 5 bases and J lost 5, with 3 bases in between. The V gene's germline CDR1 is MNHGY and CDR2 SVAAGI. This chain's CDR3 is CASSRYGYTF. The CDR3 nucleotides are TGTGCCAGCAGTCGATATGGCTACACCTTC.

The V gene is TRBV28, the J gene TRBJ2-6; 11 bases map to TRBD1. The V segment lost 5 bases and the J segment 1 base; nucleotides outside the gene matches: 7. The CDR3 loop spans 18 amino acids. The germline V gene has CDR1 MDHEN and CDR2 SYDVKM. CDR3 loop: CASSGRTGGRSGANVLTF. The CDR3 nucleotides are TGTGCCAGCAGTGGAAGGACAGGGGGCAGGTCTGGGGCCAACGTCCTGACTTTC.

This clonotype was counted at least ten times. The chain has TRBV20-1 and TRBJ2-5; D call uncertain. CDR1 and CDR2 (germline): DFQATT, SNEGSKA (reference sequence). The CDR3 is 12 amino acids. V dropped 3 bases and J dropped 3 bases, with 8 bases sitting between them. CDR3 in amino acids: CSARADEETQYF. The DNA for the CDR3 is TGCAGTGCTAGGGCCGACGAAGAGACCCAGTACTTC.

This clonotype was picked up many times. The rearrangement uses TRBV11-2 and TRBJ2-3, with TRBD2 matching 9 bases. Losses at the gene ends were 0 bases for V and 4 bases for J; bases not matched to a gene: 2. Looked up from germline, CDR1 is SGHAT and CDR2 is FQNNGV. The CDR3 has 15 residues. The CDR3 spells CASSLDSGGADTQYF. CDR3 coding DNA: TGTGCCAGCAGCTTAGATAGCGGGGGCGCAGATACGCAGTATTTT.

Many counts were recorded for this clonotype. This chain joins TRBV6-4 and TRBJ2-5; a weak D match, TRBD2 (6 bases). This CDR3 is 16 amino acids long. Trimming took off 2 bases at V and 7 bases at J, with 20 bases between the two ends. Germline CDR1 MRHNA, CDR2 SNTAGT. The CDR3 DNA reads TGTGCCAGCAGTGACCTACCGGACTACCCCGGTGGGACCCAGTACTTC. Translating gives CASSDLPDYPGGTQYF.

This clonotype has at least ten counts. The V and J genes are TRBV25-1 and TRBJ1-2; D is ambiguous. The V and J ends lost 9 bases and 8 bases respectively, with 13 bases between them. Germline CDR1 is MGHDK and CDR2 is SYGVNS. The CDR3 is 11 residues long. The CDR3 DNA reads as TGTGCCAGTCGGGGAATGGGAGGCTACACCTTC. Its protein is CASRGMGGYTF.

This clonotype was detected ten times or more. The chain recombines TRBV11-1 with TRBJ2-5; a possible D gene is TRBD2 (5 bases). Per the germline V gene, CDR1 is SGHAT and CDR2 is FQDESV (reference sequence). The CDR3 totals 16 residues. The V end was cut by 1 base, the J end by 2 bases, with 14 bases between. The CDR3 sequence: CASSLGGAVKQETQYF. Here the CDR3 DNA reads TGTGCCAGCAGCTTAGGGGGAGCGGTTAAACAAGAGACCCAGTACTTC.

This clonotype was detected ten times or more. The genes are TRBV10-3 and TRBJ2-5; TRBD1 matches 7 bases. This CDR3 comprises 13 residues. Losses at the gene ends were 6 bases for V and 3 bases for J; bases not matched to a gene: 4. Per germline, CDR1 ENHRY and CDR2 SYGVKD. The DNA of the CDR3 is TGTGCCATCAGAGCCGGGACAGAAGAGACCCAGTACTTC. It yields the protein CAIRAGTEETQYF.

This clonotype was seen many times. The rearrangement links TRBV29-1 to TRBJ1-1; D is unclear. The length of the CDR3 is 14 residues. Germline V gene lookup returns CDR1 SQVTM and CDR2 ANQGSEA. Trimming removed 6 bases from V and 2 bases from J, with 16 bases in between. CDR3 sequence: CSVIGHVRNTEAFF. The DNA of the CDR3 is TGCAGCGTCATAGGCCACGTTAGAAACACTGAAGCTTTCTTT.

This clonotype came up a few times. The CDR3 bases are TGTGCCAGCAGTCCCGAGGGCTTGGAGACCCAGTACTTC. This codes for CASSPEGLETQYF. The chain combines TRBV5-6 with TRBJ2-5, with a possible D match to TRBD2 (5 bases). CDR3 length equals 13 residues. Trimming took off 5 bases at V and 5 bases at J, with 13 bases between the two ends. Germline V gives CDR1 SGHDT, CDR2 YYEEEE.

Many counts were recorded for this clonotype. The rearrangement uses TRBV5-1 and TRBJ2-1; D is unclear. V was trimmed by 2 bases and J by 4 bases, leaving 4 bases between them. Germline V lookup: CDR1 SGHRS, CDR2 YFSETQ. CDR3 length equals 12 residues. In DNA form, the CDR3 reads TGCGCCAGCAGCTTAAAGTACAATGAGCAGTTCTTC. This translates into CASSLKYNEQFF.

This clonotype was detected only a few times. The chain recombines TRBV29-1 with TRBJ2-3, with D possibly TRBD2 on 5 matching bases. Trimming stripped 4 bases from V and 5 bases from J, with 16 bases between. This CDR3 is 14 amino acids long. Germline V lookup: CDR1 SQVTM, CDR2 ANQGSEA. Here the CDR3 DNA reads TGCAGCGTTGTAGCGACACCCTCGGGAGATACGCAGTATTTT. The encoded protein is CSVVATPSGDTQYF.

In its sample, this clonotype was seen many times. The chain has TRBV2 and TRBJ1-1; D is unclear. The ends were cut back, 4 bases at V and 9 bases at J, with 15 bases in the middle. Per the germline V gene, CDR1 is SNHLY and CDR2 is FYNNEI. The CDR3 is made up of 13 amino acids. CDR3 protein: CASSAIGLEKAFF. As DNA, the CDR3 is TGTGCCAGCAGTGCGATAGGGCTGGAAAAAGCTTTCTTT.

V is TRBV1 and J is TRBJ2-4; TRBD2, the D gene given by the table, was not confirmed from the DNA. TRBV1 constitutes a pseudogene. The CDR3 runs 15 residues. The CDR3 protein is CTSSKANEGPNIQYF. The DNA of the CDR3 is TGCACCAGCAGCAAAGCCAACGAGGGTCCAAACATTCAGTACTTC.

The V and J genes are TRBV30 and TRBJ1-1, with a tentative D call TRBD1 (5 bases). The CDR3 has 12 amino acids. Trimming cost V 4 bases and J 1 base, with 7 bases left between them. In germline, CDR1 is GTSNPN, CDR2 SVGIG (reference sequence). CDR3 sequence reads: CAWNTGNTEAFF. CDR3 in DNA: TGTGCCTGGAACACAGGGAACACTGAAGCTTTCTTT. Full variable domain (missing parts from reference TRBV30 and TRBJ1-1): SQTIHQWPATLVQPVGSPLSLECTVEGTSNPNLYWYRQAAGRGLQLLFYSVGIGQISSEVPQNLSASRPQDRQFILSSKKLLLSDSGFYLCAWNTGNTEAFFGQGTRLTVV.

Only a few counts were recorded for this clonotype. The V and J genes are TRBV6-1 and TRBJ2-2; D possibly matches TRBD1 or TRBD2 (7 bases each). The V end lost 6 bases, the J end lost 7 bases, and 9 bases lay between the germline ends. The CDR3 totals 12 residues. Germline-derived CDR1 and CDR2 are MNHNS and SASEGT. Written as DNA, the CDR3 is TGTGCCAGCAGCAGGGGGGGCGGGGAGCTGTTTTTT. Encoded protein: CASSRGGGELFF.

This clonotype has ten or more counts. This chain connects TRBV6-1 to TRBJ2-3; D not resolved. Germline loops: CDR1 MNHNS, CDR2 SASEGT. The CDR3 extends over 12 amino acids. Between the trimmed V and J ends, which lost 4 bases and 0 bases, there was a span of 2 bases. The CDR3 sequence is CASSVSTDTQYF. The CDR3 DNA is TGTGCCAGCAGTGTGAGCACAGATACGCAGTATTTT.

This clonotype was seen many times. The CDR3 coding sequence is TGTGCCAGCAGTTTATCCCCGGCCAGACCGGACGAGCAGTACTTC. As protein: CASSLSPARPDEQYF. The chain uses TRBV27 and TRBJ2-7; D ambiguous. V was clipped by 0 bases and J by 5 bases, with 14 bases between them. In germline, CDR1 is MNHEY, CDR2 SMNVEV (reference sequence). CDR3 length equals 15 residues.

V gene TRBV20-1 combines with J gene TRBJ1-2; D not resolved. The V end was cut by 0 bases, the J end by 4 bases, with 9 bases between. CDR3 length: 13 residues. From germline, CDR1 is DFQATT and CDR2 SNEGSKA (reference sequence). CDR3 residues: CSARDRRTYGYTF. The DNA of the CDR3 is TGCAGTGCTAGAGATCGTCGAACCTATGGCTACACCTTC.

This clonotype has a count of ten or more. This sequence joins TRBV11-2 and TRBJ2-7; 9 bases agree with TRBD2. After removal of 7 bases from V and 0 bases from J, the junction contained 7 bases not matched to a gene. CDR1 is SGHAT and CDR2 is FQNNGV in the germline V gene. This CDR3 has 15 amino acids. This CDR3 reads CASKIAGGSSYEQYF. The CDR3 coding sequence is TGTGCCAGCAAGATTGCGGGGGGGAGCTCCTACGAGCAGTACTTC. The whole variable domain, filled in from reference TRBV11-2 and TRBJ2-7, reads EAGVAQSPRYKIIEKRQSVAFWCNPISGHATLYWYQQILGQGPKLLIQFQNNGVVDDSQLPKDRFSAERLKGVDSTLKIQPAKLEDSAVYLCASKIAGGSSYEQYFGPGTRLTVT.